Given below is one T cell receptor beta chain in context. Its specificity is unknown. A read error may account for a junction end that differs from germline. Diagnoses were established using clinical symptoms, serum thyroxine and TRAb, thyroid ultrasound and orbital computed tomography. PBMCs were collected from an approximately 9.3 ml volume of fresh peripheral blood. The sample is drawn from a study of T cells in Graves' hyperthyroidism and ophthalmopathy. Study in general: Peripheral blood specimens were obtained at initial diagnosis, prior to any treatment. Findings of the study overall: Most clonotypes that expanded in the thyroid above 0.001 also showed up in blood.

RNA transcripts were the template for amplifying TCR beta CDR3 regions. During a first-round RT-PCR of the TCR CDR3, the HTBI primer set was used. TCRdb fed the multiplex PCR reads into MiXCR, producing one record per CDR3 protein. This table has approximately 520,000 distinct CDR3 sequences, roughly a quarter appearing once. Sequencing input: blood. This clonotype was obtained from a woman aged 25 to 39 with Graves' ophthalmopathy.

The CDR3 protein is CASSLEGGGTEVFF. The CDR3 region has the DNA TGCGCCAGCAGCTTGGAAGGGGGGGGCACTGAAGTTTTCTTT. V and J are TRBV5-1 and TRBJ1-1; weak D call: TRBD1 (6 bases). The CDR3 runs to 14 residues. Looked up from germline, CDR1 is SGHRS and CDR2 is YFSETQ.